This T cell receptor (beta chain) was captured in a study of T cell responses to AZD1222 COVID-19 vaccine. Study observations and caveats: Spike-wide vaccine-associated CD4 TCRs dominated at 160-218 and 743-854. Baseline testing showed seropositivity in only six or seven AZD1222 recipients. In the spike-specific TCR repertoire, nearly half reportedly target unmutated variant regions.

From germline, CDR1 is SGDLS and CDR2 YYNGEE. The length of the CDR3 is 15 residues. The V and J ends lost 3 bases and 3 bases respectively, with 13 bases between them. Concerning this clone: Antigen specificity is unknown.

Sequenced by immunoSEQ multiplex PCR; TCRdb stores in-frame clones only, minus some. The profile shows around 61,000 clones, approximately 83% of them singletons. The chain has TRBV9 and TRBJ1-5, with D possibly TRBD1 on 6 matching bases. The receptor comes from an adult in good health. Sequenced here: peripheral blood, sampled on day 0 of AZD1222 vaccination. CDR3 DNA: TGTGCCAGCAGCGGTGCAGGGGCCCTCAATCAGCCCCAGCATTTT. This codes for CASSGAGALNQPQHF.